This T cell receptor beta chain is drawn from a study of blood T cell repertoires in COVID-19. Study-wide background: Whether acute or convalescent, the COVID-19 samples came from the United States, Italy and Spain. PBMCs, B-cell-depleted T cells, or T cells were the source of the cDNA or gDNA that made up the material.

The V gene end was trimmed by 6 bases and the J gene end by 2 bases; junction bases not matched to a gene: 12. The CDR3 contains 17 residues. Germline CDR1 and CDR2: SGHRS and YFSETQ. Original processing notes: Estimates of nucleated cell counts were drawn from the amplification of reference gene primers. The method was immunoSEQ multiplex PCR; TCRdb's version includes in-frame clones alone and lacks a portion of them. V and J calls and clone size are as listed in that table; D and trimming were resolved from the DNA. The sample lists about 98,000 clones, roughly four fifths occurring once. This clone has just one count.

The receptor comes from a man aged 35 to 55 with active or convalescent COVID-19. The gene calls are TRBV5-1 and TRBJ2-2; TRBD1 agrees at 8 bases. The sample was peripheral blood. The DNA of the CDR3 is TGCGCCAGCACCCTAACCCCGGACAGGGTCAACACCGGGGAGCTGTTTTTT. Translating gives CASTLTPDRVNTGELFF.